This TCR beta chain was profiled in a study of beta chain features in type 1 diabetes. The V gene's germline CDR1 is SGHAT and CDR2 FQNNGV. The CDR3 is 15 residues long. The germline V and J ends were trimmed by 5 bases and 6 bases, with 19 bases remaining between them. The authors reverse transcribed all of the isolated RNA, so sequencing captured expressed TCRB transcripts. The protocol was immunoSEQ multiplex PCR, while the TCRdb copy is restricted to in-frame clones and leaves out a portion. The data show about 240,000 clones, 25% to 30% seen once. The TCR was taken from a man aged 30 to 39 in good health. Source material: central memory CD4+ T cells from blood. The J gene is TRBJ1-1, the V gene TRBV11-2; D might be TRBD1 (5 bases). The DNA for the CDR3 is TGTGCCAGCAGCCAACAATCGGGACCGAGAGCTGAAGCTTTCTTT. This sequence encodes CASSQQSGPRAEAFF.